This T cell receptor (beta chain) was sequenced in a study of T cells in Graves' hyperthyroidism and ophthalmopathy. Researchers took RNA transcripts and amplified the TCR beta CDR3 regions from them. HTBI primers were the set used in a first-round RT-PCR of the TCR CDR3. TCRdb recomputed calls from the multiplex PCR reads with MiXCR, one row per CDR3 protein. This sample yields about 760,000 distinct CDR3 sequences, of which around a third are seen a single time; approximately 31% belongs to the top ten. This clonotype turned up a few times. Hyperthyroidism of Graves' type that showed no ophthalmopathy progression within 18 months was stable. PBMCs came from around 10 ml fresh peripheral blood. Trimming took 7 bases from V and 3 from J, leaving 15 bases between them. This CDR3 spans 15 amino acids. CDR1 is LNHDA, CDR2 SQIVND, per germline (reference sequence).

This TCR was sampled from a middle-aged woman with Graves' hyperthyroidism. Sequenced: blood. V is TRBV19 and J is TRBJ2-2, with D perhaps matching TRBD1 or TRBD2 (5 bases each). The DNA of the CDR3 is TGTGCCAGTATTTCGTGGGGGTCGGACACCGGGGAGCTGTTTTTT. The encoded protein is CASISWGSDTGELFF.